A single sample gave rise to the 7 T cell receptor beta chains below, sequenced in a study of blood T cell repertoires in COVID-19. The assay was immunoSEQ multiplex PCR, and TCRdb's table has in-frame clones only and misses some. Here the sample spans approximately 250,000 clones, around 87% being singletons. Sequenced material: peripheral blood. These receptors originate from an older woman with COVID-19, enrolled during active disease.

In this sample, this clone turned up once. The rearrangement uses TRBV28 and TRBJ1-5; D gene ambiguous. The V gene lost 5 bases and the J gene lost 2 bases, with 13 bases spanning the gap. From germline, CDR1 is MDHEN and CDR2 SYDVKM. CDR3 length: 15 residues. The DNA for the CDR3 is TGTGCCAGCAGTCTGGACGGGATAGGCAATCAGCCCCAGCATTTT. Its protein product is CASSLDGIGNQPQHF.

J is TRBJ2-7 and V is TRBV28; a weak D match, TRBD2 (6 bases). CDR3 length equals 15 residues. With 5 bases removed from V and 3 bases from J, the gap between germline ends came to 17 bases. Germline-derived CDR1 and CDR2 are MDHEN and SYDVKM. The CDR3: CASSPTTRLVYEQYF. In nucleotides, the CDR3 is TGTGCCAGCAGTCCCACGACTAGATTGGTCTACGAGCAGTACTTC.

This chain uses TRBV27 with TRBJ2-2, with 7 bases identical to TRBD2. The CDR3 is 16 amino acids. Germline CDR1 is MNHEY and CDR2 is SMNVEV (reference sequence). The V and J ends lost 6 bases and 5 bases, in that order; junction bases with no gene match: 12. Here the CDR3 reads CASRVQRDLNTGELFF. In DNA, the CDR3 is TGTGCCAGCAGAGTACAGCGGGACTTAAATACCGGGGAGCTGTTTTTT.

The V call is TRBV3-1 (or the pseudogene TRBV3-2), the J call TRBJ2-1; D perhaps matches TRBD2 (6 bases). The V end lost 1 base, the J end lost 12 bases, and 16 bases lay between the germline ends. The CDR3 extends over 14 amino acids. From germline, CDR1 is LGHDT and CDR2 YNNKEL (reference sequence). This CDR3 reads CASSQVSAGMRQFF. The CDR3 DNA is TGTGCCAGCAGCCAAGTCTCTGCGGGGATGCGGCAGTTCTTC.

J is TRBJ2-3 and V is TRBV5-4, with TRBD1 matching 8 bases. The CDR3 runs 16 residues. With 4 bases clipped from V and 1 base from J, the junction kept 8 bases outside the gene matches. Germline CDR1 is SGHNT and CDR2 is YYREEE (reference sequence). The CDR3 spells CASSREPGQGTDTQYF. The DNA for the CDR3 is TGTGCCAGCAGCCGAGAGCCGGGACAGGGCACAGATACGCAGTATTTT.

V gene TRBV4-3 combines with J gene TRBJ1-2; D not resolved. CDR3 length: 14 residues. Trimming stripped 1 base from V and 4 bases from J, with 10 bases between. The germline V gene has CDR1 LGHNA and CDR2 YSLEER. The CDR3 DNA is TGCGCCAGCAGCCAAGGCGGGGTTAGCTATGGCTACACCTTC. Its translation is CASSQGGVSYGYTF.

This clone came up a few times. V and J are TRBV7-8 and TRBJ2-5; 7 positions match TRBD2. V lost 2 bases to trimming and J lost 4 bases; unmatched junction nucleotides: 7. Per germline, CDR1 SGHVS and CDR2 FQNEAQ. The CDR3 runs 15 residues. CDR3 DNA sequence: TGTGCCAGCAGCTTATCGCGGGAGCTCTCAGAGACCCAGTACTTC. It yields the protein CASSLSRELSETQYF. Filled out from reference TRBV7-8 and TRBJ2-5, the complete variable domain reads GAGVSQSPRYKVAKRGQDVALRCDPISGHVSLFWYQQALGQGPEFLTYFQNEAQLDKSGLPSDRFFAERPEGSVSTLKIQRTQQEDSAVYLCASSLSRELSETQYFGPGTRLLVL.